Below are 9 T cell receptor beta chains sequenced from a single sample in a study of blood T cell repertoires in COVID-19. Data came from immunoSEQ multiplex PCR; TCRdb stores just in-frame clones and leaves some out. The data contain approximately 170,000 clones, about 74% of them singletons. Sequenced: peripheral blood. These receptors were obtained from an elderly woman with acute or convalescent COVID-19.

The chain is built from TRBV4-2 and TRBJ2-1, with 9 positions matching TRBD2. The CDR3 runs to 18 residues. Per the germline V gene, CDR1 is LGHNA and CDR2 is YNFKEQ. Trimming cost V 0 bases and J 7 bases; bases outside gene matches: 13. The CDR3 sequence is CASSQDPGSGSGSNEQFF. In nucleotides, the CDR3 is TGTGCCAGCAGCCAAGATCCTGGTAGCGGGAGTGGTTCTAATGAGCAGTTCTTC.

This clone was recorded at least ten times. This chain links TRBV11-2 with TRBJ1-6; D uncertain. Germline CDR1 is SGHAT and CDR2 is FQNNGV. The CDR3 consists of 13 residues. Deletions cut 5 bases from V and 8 bases from J, with 10 bases between. As DNA, the CDR3 is TGTGCCAGCAGCACCTCCTTAGATTCACCCCTCCACTTT. Translation gives CASSTSLDSPLHF.

This sequence joins TRBV6-1 and TRBJ1-6; TRBD1 matches 7 bases. V lost 4 bases and J lost 1; bases outside the gene matches: 7. The CDR3 extends over 17 amino acids. Germline CDR1 MNHNS, CDR2 SASEGT. CDR3 sequence: CASSGSRDRSYNSPLHF. Written as DNA, the CDR3 is TGTGCCAGCAGTGGGAGCCGGGACAGATCCTATAATTCACCCCTCCACTTT.

This clone was observed a single time. V is TRBV5-1 and J is TRBJ2-5, with a weak D call TRBD2 (6 bases). V was shortened by 2 bases and J by 1 base, with 9 bases between the two germline ends. The CDR3 is 14 residues long. In germline, CDR1 is SGHRS, CDR2 YFSETQ. CDR3 sequence: CASSFAGSQETQYF. CDR3 in DNA: TGCGCCAGCAGCTTCGCCGGGAGCCAAGAGACCCAGTACTTC.

The CDR3 here is CASSRTATNEKLFF. In DNA form, the CDR3 reads TGTGCCAGCAGCCGGACAGCAACTAATGAAAAACTGTTTTTT. The J gene is TRBJ1-4, the V gene TRBV5-6; D may be TRBD1 (6 bases). The CDR3 loop spans 14 amino acids. Germline CDR1 SGHDT, CDR2 YYEEEE. V lost 4 bases to trimming and J lost 0 bases, with 7 bases between them.

This clone was recorded a few times. The V call is TRBV5-4, the J call TRBJ2-2; 7 bases map to TRBD2. The CDR3 spans 15 residues. The trim removed 6 bases at V and 3 bases at J, leaving 8 bases unmatched. Per the germline V gene, CDR1 is SGHNT and CDR2 is YYREEE (reference sequence). This CDR3 is CASKTGLADTGELFF. For the CDR3, the DNA is TGTGCCAGCAAAACGGGGCTAGCGGACACCGGGGAGCTGTTTTTT.

This clone was observed a handful of times. The chain is built from TRBV14 and TRBJ2-3; 10 bases match TRBD2. The CDR3 length is 16 residues. The V and J ends lost 4 bases and 5 bases, in that order; junction bases with no gene match: 9. The germline V gene has CDR1 SGHDN and CDR2 FVKESK. This CDR3 is CASSPPSGSRRDTQYF. Written as DNA, the CDR3 is TGTGCCAGCAGCCCTCCTAGCGGGAGTAGGCGAGATACGCAGTATTTT.

J is TRBJ1-1 and V is TRBV3-1 (or the pseudogene TRBV3-2), with D unclear. Germline V gives CDR1 LGHDT, CDR2 YNNKEL (reference sequence). The CDR3 loop spans 13 amino acids. V gave up 0 bases and J gave up 6 bases, with 8 bases separating them. CDR3 region: CASSQEAQAEAFF. CDR3 DNA: TGTGCCAGCAGCCAAGAGGCCCAGGCTGAAGCTTTCTTT.

The V and J genes are TRBV10-3 and TRBJ1-1; no firm D call. Germline CDR1 ENHRY, CDR2 SYGVKD. This CDR3 is built from 13 residues. The germline V and J ends were trimmed by 4 bases and 5 bases, with 11 bases remaining between them. CDR3 protein: CAISGEVETEAFF. In DNA, the CDR3 is TGTGCCATCAGTGGGGAGGTGGAGACTGAAGCTTTCTTT.